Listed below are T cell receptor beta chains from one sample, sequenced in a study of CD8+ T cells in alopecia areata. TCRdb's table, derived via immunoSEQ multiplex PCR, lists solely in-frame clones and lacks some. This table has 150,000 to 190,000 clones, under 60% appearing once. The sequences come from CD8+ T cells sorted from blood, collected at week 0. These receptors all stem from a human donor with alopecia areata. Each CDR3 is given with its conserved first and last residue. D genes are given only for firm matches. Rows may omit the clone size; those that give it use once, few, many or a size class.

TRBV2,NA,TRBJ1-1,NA,TGTGCCACCGTTGGTCCTGAAGCTTTCTTT,CATVGPEAFF
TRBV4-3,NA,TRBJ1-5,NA,TGCGCCAGCAGCGAAGATAGACGCGACGAGCCCCAGCATTTT,CASSEDRRDEPQHF
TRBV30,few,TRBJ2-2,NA,TGTGCCTGGAGCGGAACCGGGGAGCTGTTTTTT,CAWSGTGELFF
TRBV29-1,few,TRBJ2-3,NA,TGCAGCGTTGTGGCCCGGACGTTACTAGGCACAGATACGCAGTATTTT,CSVVARTLLGTDTQYF
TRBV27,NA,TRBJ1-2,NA,TGTGCCAGCAGTTCAAGGGCGACGACAGTCGACTATGGCTACACCTTC,CASSSRATTVDYGYTF
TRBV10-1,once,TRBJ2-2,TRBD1,TGCGCCAGCAGTGCTCCCCGGGACAGGGGTTCCGGGGAGCTGTTTTTT,CASSAPRDRGSGELFF
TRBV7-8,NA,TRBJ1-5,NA,TGTGCCAGCAGCTTAGCGGTGGCACTTAGCAATCAGCCCCAGCATTTT,CASSLAVALSNQPQHF
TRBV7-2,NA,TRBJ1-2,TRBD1,TGTGCCAGCAGCCCGACAGGGGAGCGATATGGCTACACCTTC,CASSPTGERYGYTF
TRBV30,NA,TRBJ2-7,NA,TGTGCCTGGAGTGTACGACCAAAACACGAGCAGTACTTC,CAWSVRPKHEQYF
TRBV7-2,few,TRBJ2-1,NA,TGTGCCAGCAGCGAAAGCAGGGGTCGGGAGCAGTTCTTC,CASSESRGREQFF
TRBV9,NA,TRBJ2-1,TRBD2,TGTGCCAGCAGCGCGACTAGCGGCGGAAACAATGAGCAGTTCTTC,CASSATSGGNNEQFF
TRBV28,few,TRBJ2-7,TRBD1,TGTGCCAGCAGTTCCCAGTTTTCAGGGGACAGTCTCTACGAGCAGTACTTC,CASSSQFSGDSLYEQYF
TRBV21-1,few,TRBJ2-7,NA,TGTGCCAGCAGCAAAAAGGAGCACCTGCAGTACTTC,CASSKKEHLQYF
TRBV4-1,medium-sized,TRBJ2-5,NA,TGCGCCAGCAGCGCTGATAGCGGATCACAAGAGACCCAGTACTTC,CASSADSGSQETQYF
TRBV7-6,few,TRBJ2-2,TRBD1,TGTGCCAGCAGCTTGGGACAGGGTAGTAACACCGGGGAGCTGTTTTTT,CASSLGQGSNTGELFF
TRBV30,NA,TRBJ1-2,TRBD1,TGTGCCTGGCGCCTGGACTACTCGGGACAGGGGTATGGCTACACCTTC,CAWRLDYSGQGYGYTF
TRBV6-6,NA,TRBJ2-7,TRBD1,TGTGCCAGCATAGCACCCGGGACAGAAAACTACGAGCAGTACTTC,CASIAPGTENYEQYF
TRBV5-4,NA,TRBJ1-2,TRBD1,TGTGCCAGCAGGATACAGGGGTTTGCCTATGGCTACACCTTC,CASRIQGFAYGYTF
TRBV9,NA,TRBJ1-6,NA,TGTGCCAGCAGCGACCGGGCCCCGGGGTCACCCCTCCACTTT,CASSDRAPGSPLHF
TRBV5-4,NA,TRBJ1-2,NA,TGTGCCAGCAGCTTGATGGGCGGACAGTTAGATGGCTACACCTTC,CASSLMGGQLDGYTF
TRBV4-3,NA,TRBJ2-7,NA,TGCGCCAGCAGCCAAGACAGGGTTGGCGAGCAGTACTTC,CASSQDRVGEQYF
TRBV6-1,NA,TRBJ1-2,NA,TGTGCCAGCAGTGGCCGGGCCCTTAACTATGGCTACACCTTC,CASSGRALNYGYTF
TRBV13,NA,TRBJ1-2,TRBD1,TGTGCCAGCAGCGCGGGACAGAACTATGGCTACACCTTC,CASSAGQNYGYTF
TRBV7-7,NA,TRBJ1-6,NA,TGTGCCAGCAGCCCCCACGGTAGGCAGGCCCATAATTCACCCCTCCACTTT,CASSPHGRQAHNSPLHF
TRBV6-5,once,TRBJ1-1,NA,TGTGCCAGCAGTTACTCGATCAACACTGAAGCTTTCTTT,CASSYSINTEAFF
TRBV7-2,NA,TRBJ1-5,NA,TGTGCCAGCAGCTTAGCCAGGCAAAATCAGCCCCAGCATTTT,CASSLARQNQPQHF
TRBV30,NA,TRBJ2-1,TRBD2,TGTGCCTGGAACGGGGGGGCTAATGGTGAGCAGTTCTTC,CAWNGGANGEQFF
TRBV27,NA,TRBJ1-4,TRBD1,TGTGCCAGCAGTCGGGGACAGGGGGAGGAAAAACTGTTTTTT,CASSRGQGEEKLFF
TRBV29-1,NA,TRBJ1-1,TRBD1,TGCAGCGTTGAAGTGTCAGGACAGGGTAGTACTGAAGCTTTCTTT,CSVEVSGQGSTEAFF
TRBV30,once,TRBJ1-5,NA,TGTGCCTGGAGTGTTGGCATTAGCAATCAGCCCCAGCATTTT,CAWSVGISNQPQHF
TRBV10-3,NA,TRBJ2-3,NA,TGTGCCATCAGTGAGGACAGGAGGGAAGATACGCAGTATTTT,CAISEDRREDTQYF
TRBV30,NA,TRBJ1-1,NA,TGTGCCTGGCGGGGGAACACTGAAGCTTTCTTT,CAWRGNTEAFF
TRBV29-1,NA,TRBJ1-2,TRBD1,TGCAGCGCCGACCCCTGGGACGGGACAGGGGCCCTTGGCTATGGCTACACCTTC,CSADPWDGTGALGYGYTF
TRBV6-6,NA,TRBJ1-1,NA,TGTGCCAGCAGTTACGAGGGGGCTGAAGCTTTCTTT,CASSYEGAEAFF
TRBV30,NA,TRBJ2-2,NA,TGTGCCTGGGACACGCGCCTAGCGGACAGAGAGGCCGGGGAGCTGTTTTTT,CAWDTRLADREAGELFF
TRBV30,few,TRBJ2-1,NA,TGTGCCTGGAGTTTACAGGGCTATGAGCAGTTCTTC,CAWSLQGYEQFF
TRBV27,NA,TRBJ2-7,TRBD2,TGTGCCAGCAGTATCTCGGGACTAGCGGAGGAGCAGTACTTC,CASSISGLAEEQYF
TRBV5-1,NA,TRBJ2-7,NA,TGCGCCAGCAGCTTGGTGGCGGGTGGCTCCTACGAGCAGTACTTC,CASSLVAGGSYEQYF
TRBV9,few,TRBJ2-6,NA,TGTGCCAGCAGCGTACGCCAGGCTCCCGACTCTGGGGCCAACGTCCTGACTTTC,CASSVRQAPDSGANVLTF
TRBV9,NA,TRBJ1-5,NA,TGTGCCAGCGGACTGAATCAGCCCCAGCATTTT,CASGLNQPQHF
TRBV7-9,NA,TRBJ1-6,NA,TGTGCCAGCAGAGCGTCCCCGAATAATTCACCCCTCCACTTT,CASRASPNNSPLHF
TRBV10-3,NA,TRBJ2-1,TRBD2,TGTGCCATCAGTGATCCTAGCGGGGCTTCCTACAATGAGCAGTTCTTC,CAISDPSGASYNEQFF
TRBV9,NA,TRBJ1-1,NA,TGTGCCAGCAGCGCCCAGGGCCCCAGTACTGAAGCTTTCTTT,CASSAQGPSTEAFF
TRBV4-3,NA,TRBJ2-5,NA,TGCGCCAGCAGCCAAGATCCTCAGGGGTCCCGCGAGACCCAGTACTTC,CASSQDPQGSRETQYF
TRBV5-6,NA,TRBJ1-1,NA,TGTGCCAGCAGCTTGGGTATGTCGGGGGCCCGGGTAGAAGCTTTCTTT,CASSLGMSGARVEAFF
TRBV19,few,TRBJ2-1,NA,TGTGCCAGTAGTATAAGCTCCTACAATGAGCAGTTCTTC,CASSISSYNEQFF
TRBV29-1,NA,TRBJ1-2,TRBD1,TGCAGCGTTCCGGGACAGGGGGATGGCTACACCTTC,CSVPGQGDGYTF
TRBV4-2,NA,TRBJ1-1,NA,TGTGCCAGCAGCCAACCAGCTGGATTATCTGACACTGAAGCTTTCTTT,CASSQPAGLSDTEAFF
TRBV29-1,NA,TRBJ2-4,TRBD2,TGCAGCGTCCCGGGACTAGCGGGCGGGACAAAAAACATTCAGTACTTC,CSVPGLAGGTKNIQYF
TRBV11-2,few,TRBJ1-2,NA,TGTGCCAGCAGCTTAGATGGGGACACAGACTATGGCTACACCTTC,CASSLDGDTDYGYTF
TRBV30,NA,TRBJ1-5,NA,TGTGCCTGGAGTAATGGGCCCGGGCCAAATCAGCCCCAGCATTTT,CAWSNGPGPNQPQHF
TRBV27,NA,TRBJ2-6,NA,TGTGCCAGCAGTTTGGGGGTCCCGATCTCTGGGGCCAACGTCCTGACTTTC,CASSLGVPISGANVLTF
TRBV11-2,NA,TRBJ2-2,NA,TGTGCCAGCAGGGGGGCCGGGGAGCTGTTTTTT,CASRGAGELFF
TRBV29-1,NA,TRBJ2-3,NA,TGCAGCGTTGAAGATGGGATCAGACTCCGAGGGGGTAGCACAGATACGCAGTATTTT,CSVEDGIRLRGGSTDTQYF